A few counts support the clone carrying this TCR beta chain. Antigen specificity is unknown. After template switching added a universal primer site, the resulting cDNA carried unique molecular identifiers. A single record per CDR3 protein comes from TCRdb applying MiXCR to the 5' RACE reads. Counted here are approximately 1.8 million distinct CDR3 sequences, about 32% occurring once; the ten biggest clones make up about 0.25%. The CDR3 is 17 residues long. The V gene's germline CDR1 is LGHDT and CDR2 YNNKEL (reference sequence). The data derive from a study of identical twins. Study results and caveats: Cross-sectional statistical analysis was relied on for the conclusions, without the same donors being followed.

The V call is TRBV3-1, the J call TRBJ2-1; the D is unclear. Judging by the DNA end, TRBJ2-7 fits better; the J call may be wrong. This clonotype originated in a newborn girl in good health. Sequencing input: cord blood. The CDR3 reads CASSQDLGLSSYNEQYF. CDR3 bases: TGTGCCAGCAGCCAAGATCTTGGCCTGAGCTCCTACAATGAGCAGTACTTC.